The clone carrying this T cell receptor (beta chain) was seen more than once but under ten times. CDR1 DFQATT and CDR2 SNEGSKA come from the germline V gene (reference sequence). The CDR3 length is 12 residues. The data are from a study of blood T cells in healthy people across ages. A sample-barcoded 5' primer and a J-beta primer mix were used in a second PCR of roughly 7 to 11 cycles. TCRdb re-called the 5' RACE reads with MiXCR, one entry per CDR3 protein. The sample shows approximately 900,000 distinct CDR3 sequences, 25% to 30% of them seen only once. Separately, the same data were catalogued under a study of T cells of mothers and their children.

The receptor was derived from a woman between 35 and 50 years old in good health. The chain uses TRBV20-1 and TRBJ1-1; possibly TRBD1 for D (6 bases). Sequencing was done on a sample of blood. CDR3 amino acids: CSRTVMNTEAFF. CDR3 DNA: TGCAGCCGGACAGTGATGAACACTGAAGCTTTCTTT.